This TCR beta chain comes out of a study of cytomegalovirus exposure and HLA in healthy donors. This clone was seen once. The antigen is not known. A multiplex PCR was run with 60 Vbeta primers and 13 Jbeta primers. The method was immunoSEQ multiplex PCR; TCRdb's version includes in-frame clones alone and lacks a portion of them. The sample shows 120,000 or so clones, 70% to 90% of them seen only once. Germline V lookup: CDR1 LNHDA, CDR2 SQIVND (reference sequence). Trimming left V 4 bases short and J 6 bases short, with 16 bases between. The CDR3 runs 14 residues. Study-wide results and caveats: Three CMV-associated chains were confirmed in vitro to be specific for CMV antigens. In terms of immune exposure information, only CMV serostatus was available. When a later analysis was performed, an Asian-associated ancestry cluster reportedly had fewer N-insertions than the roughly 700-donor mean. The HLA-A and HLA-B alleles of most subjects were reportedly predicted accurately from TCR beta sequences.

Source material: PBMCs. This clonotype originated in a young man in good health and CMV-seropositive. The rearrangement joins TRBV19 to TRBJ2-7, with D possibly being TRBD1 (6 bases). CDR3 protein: CASSTTWTASEQYF. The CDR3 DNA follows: TGTGCCAGTAGTACCACCTGGACAGCCTCCGAGCAGTACTTC. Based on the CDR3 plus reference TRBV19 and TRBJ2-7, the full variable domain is DGGITQSPKYLFRKEGQNVTLSCEQNLNHDAMYWYRQDPGQGLRLIYYSQIVNDFQKGDIAEGYSVSREKKESFPLTVTSAQKNPTAFYLCASSTTWTASEQYFGPGTRLTVT.